Below are 29 T cell receptor beta chains sequenced from a single sample in a study of neurological immune-mediated disorders. One entry per CDR3 protein, called by TCRdb with MiXCR from the 5' RACE reads. Counted here are about 66,000 distinct CDR3 sequences, 3.4% occurring once; the ten biggest clones make up about 4%. Sequenced input: PBMCs. The receptors stem from a man between 35 and 55 years old with multiple sclerosis.

This clonotype was observed at least ten times. J is TRBJ1-1 and V is TRBV5-1, with D unclear. Trimming pared 2 bases from V and 1 base from J, leaving 15 bases between. The CDR3 is 16 residues long. Germline CDR1 and CDR2: SGHRS and YFSETQ. In nucleotides, the CDR3 is TGCGCCAGCAGCTTCAGGTCTTTGGGCACGAACACTGAAGCTTTCTTT. Its translation is CASSFRSLGTNTEAFF.

This clonotype occurred many times. This sequence joins TRBV7-3 and TRBJ2-2, with 9 bases that match TRBD2. Germline CDR1 reads SGHTA; CDR2 reads FQGTGA. With 0 bases clipped from V and 1 base from J, the junction kept 0 bases outside the gene matches. The CDR3 totals 16 residues. This CDR3 reads CASSLTSGGNTGELFF. CDR3 coding DNA: TGTGCCAGCAGCTTAACTAGCGGGGGGAACACCGGGGAGCTGTTTTTT.

This clonotype was found many times. The gene calls are TRBV29-1 and TRBJ1-2; the D gene is possibly TRBD1 (5 bases). The CDR3 is 12 amino acids. Trimming cost V 3 bases and J 4 bases, with 9 bases left between them. Germline assignment: CDR1 SQVTM and CDR2 ANQGSEA. CDR3 region: CSVEGGTYGYTF. In DNA, the CDR3 is TGCAGCGTTGAGGGGGGTACCTATGGCTACACCTTC.

This clonotype was seen repeatedly, ten times or more. J is TRBJ2-3 and V is TRBV29-1; TRBD1 aligns across 8 bases. From germline, CDR1 is SQVTM and CDR2 ANQGSEA. The trim removed 1 base at V and 1 base at J, leaving 10 bases unmatched. The CDR3 has 17 amino acids. The CDR3 region is CSVEGSTSGGGTDTQYF. DNA for the CDR3: TGCAGCGTTGAAGGCAGTACTTCAGGGGGCGGCACAGATACGCAGTATTTT.

This clonotype was recorded many times. The V gene is TRBV6-5, the J gene TRBJ1-1; D unclear. Between the trimmed V and J ends, which lost 11 bases and 1 base, there was a span of 14 bases. Germline CDR1 is MNHEY and CDR2 is SVGAGI. This CDR3 spans 13 amino acids. As DNA, the CDR3 is TGTGCCGTCCAAGGAAGGGAGAACACTGAAGCTTTCTTT. Translation gives CAVQGRENTEAFF.

This clonotype was recorded at least ten times. This chain joins TRBV7-9 and TRBJ1-4; 9 bases fit TRBD1. This CDR3 spans 14 amino acids. Germline V gene lookup returns CDR1 SEHNR and CDR2 FQNEAQ (reference sequence). Unmatched junction bases numbered 6, after V lost 5 bases and J lost 8 bases. The CDR3 protein is CASSPRTGDEKLFF. The CDR3 DNA sequence: TGTGCCAGCAGCCCTCGGACAGGGGACGAAAAACTGTTTTTT.

This clonotype was picked up many times. The rearrangement joins TRBV5-1 to TRBJ2-1; D unclear. Deletions cut 0 bases from V and 0 bases from J, with 22 bases between. This CDR3 spans 20 amino acids. Germline loops: CDR1 SGHRS, CDR2 YFSETQ. CDR3 DNA: TGCGCCAGCAGCTTGGTTGTATTTGTTGGCAGTACTGACTCCTACAATGAGCAGTTCTTC. It yields the protein CASSLVVFVGSTDSYNEQFF.

There are a few counts of this clonotype. Just one base apart from a much larger clone, this may be a read error. As the CDR3 is not closed by the conserved phenylalanine or tryptophan, this likely results from a read error. Because the CDR3's place on the DNA is in doubt, the DNA is left out and the CDR3 is given as listed by TCRdb. This sequence joins TRBV19 and TRBJ1-1; the table gives TRBD1 as D, unverified against the DNA. Germline CDR1 and CDR2: LNHDA and SQIVND (reference sequence). The CDR3 extends over 16 residues, inclusive of both ends. The CDR3 is CASSNGAGAMAAPGVN.

Worth noting for this clonotype: A much larger clone lies a single base off, so this may be a read error. The V call is TRBV6-5, the J call TRBJ1-3, with 9 bases identical to TRBD1. Per germline, CDR1 MNHEY and CDR2 SVGAGI. The CDR3 is made up of 15 amino acids. CDR3 DNA sequence: TGTGCCAGCAGTTTGGACAGGGGTGTTGGAAAAACCATATATTTT. Protein: CASSLDRGVGKTIYF.

Many counts were recorded for this clonotype. The V call is TRBV12-3 or TRBV12-4, the J call TRBJ1-1; tentatively, D is TRBD1 (5 bases). The CDR3 sequence is 14 residues long. V was cut by 5 bases and J by 0 bases, with 10 bases left in between. In DNA form, the CDR3 reads TGTGCCAGCAGTACGACAGTCATGAACACTGAAGCTTTCTTT. Translation: CASSTTVMNTEAFF.

This clonotype was observed at least ten times. CDR3 sequence (DNA): TGTGCCAGCAGCACAACCGGGACAGATCATGGCTACACCTTC. Translation gives CASSTTGTDHGYTF. The J gene is TRBJ1-2, the V gene TRBV7-2; TRBD1 aligns across 7 bases. The V segment lost 5 bases and the J segment 6 bases; nucleotides outside the gene matches: 9. Germline lookup yields CDR1 SGHTA and CDR2 FQGNSA. This CDR3 has 14 residues.

Ten or more counts support this clonotype. The rearrangement links TRBV12-3 or TRBV12-4 to TRBJ2-3; 10 nucleotides line up with TRBD2. The CDR3 is made up of 14 amino acids. The V gene end was trimmed by 5 bases and the J gene end by 5 bases; junction bases not matched to a gene: 4. The CDR3 region is CASSPSGGRDTQYF. CDR3 DNA: TGTGCCAGCAGTCCTAGCGGGGGACGAGATACGCAGTATTTT.

This clonotype was recorded at least ten times. V and J are TRBV7-2 and TRBJ1-1; 9 bases agree with TRBD1. V shed 5 bases and J 6 bases; nucleotides not matched to a gene: 10. CDR3 length: 15 residues. Germline lookup yields CDR1 SGHTA and CDR2 FQGNSA. CDR3 bases: TGTGCCAGCAGCATAAACAGGGGGCAAGGGGCTGAAGCTTTCTTT. Protein product: CASSINRGQGAEAFF.

This clonotype showed up many times. The chain employs TRBV20-1 and TRBJ2-5, with D perhaps TRBD1 (6 bases). Per germline, CDR1 DFQATT and CDR2 SNEGSKA (reference sequence). Trimming removed 6 bases at V and 1 base at J, with 12 bases between. The CDR3 loop spans 13 amino acids. The CDR3 nucleotides are TGCAGTGCCCACTCGGACAGCCAAGAGACCCAGTACTTC. This encodes CSAHSDSQETQYF.

This clonotype was counted many times. The V and J genes are TRBV7-9 and TRBJ2-7; unclear D gene. Germline V gene lookup returns CDR1 SEHNR and CDR2 FQNEAQ (reference sequence). The CDR3 consists of 12 residues. The V end was cut by 5 bases, the J end by 7 bases, with 12 bases between. The CDR3 reads CASSSKAGEQYF. In DNA, the CDR3 is TGTGCCAGCAGCAGCAAGGCCGGTGAGCAGTACTTC.

This clonotype has at least ten counts. This chain uses TRBV5-4 with TRBJ1-3; D may be TRBD1 (5 bases). The V gene lost 0 bases and the J gene lost 2 bases, with 12 bases spanning the gap. The length of the CDR3 is 16 residues. Germline V gene lookup returns CDR1 SGHNT and CDR2 YYREEE (reference sequence). The CDR3: CASSLDLRVPGNTIYF. The CDR3 region has the DNA TGTGCCAGCAGCTTGGATCTCAGGGTCCCTGGAAACACCATATATTTT.

This clonotype was counted ten times or more. V gene TRBV5-1 combines with J gene TRBJ2-7; 9 bases fit TRBD1. The V gene end was trimmed by 3 bases and the J gene end by 3 bases; junction bases not matched to a gene: 4. Germline V gene lookup returns CDR1 SGHRS and CDR2 YFSETQ. The CDR3 is 14 residues long. CDR3 sequence (DNA): TGCGCCAGCAGCTGGGGACAGGGCAACTACGAGCAGTACTTC. Protein: CASSWGQGNYEQYF.

This clonotype was seen repeatedly, ten times or more. The chain uses TRBV6-4 and TRBJ1-6, with a tentative D call TRBD1 (5 bases). The CDR3 consists of 14 residues. With 3 bases removed from V and 10 bases from J, the gap between germline ends came to 13 bases. The V gene's germline CDR1 is MRHNA and CDR2 SNTAGT. The CDR3 nucleotides are TGTGCCAGCAGTGAGGTAGGGGTCGGGTCACCCCTCCACTTT. It yields the protein CASSEVGVGSPLHF.

This clonotype was seen repeatedly, ten times or more. The CDR3 coding sequence is TGCGCCAGCAGCCAAGATCTTCGATCGGACAATGAGCAGTTCTTC. It specifies CASSQDLRSDNEQFF. V and J are TRBV4-1 and TRBJ2-1; D call uncertain. The CDR3 length is 15 residues. Germline V gene data show CDR1 as MGHRA and CDR2 as YSYEKL. The V end lost 0 bases, the J end lost 5 bases, and 11 bases lay between the germline ends.

This clonotype was detected ten times or more. The rearrangement uses TRBV20-1 and TRBJ2-1, with 10 nucleotides matching TRBD2. The germline V gene encodes CDR1 DFQATT and CDR2 SNEGSKA (reference sequence). Germline trimming cut 6 bases from V and 3 bases from J; bases unmatched to any gene: 5. The CDR3 is 14 residues long. The chain's CDR3 is CSAKREGYYNEQFF. CDR3 in DNA: TGCAGTGCCAAGCGGGAGGGGTACTACAATGAGCAGTTCTTC.

This clonotype was observed at least ten times. The J gene is TRBJ2-5, the V gene TRBV5-1; 10 bases match TRBD2. V shed 0 bases and J 1 base; nucleotides not matched to a gene: 3. Germline CDR1 and CDR2: SGHRS and YFSETQ. There are 16 residues in the CDR3. In nucleotides, the CDR3 is TGCGCCAGCAGCTTGGTGGCTAGCGGGGGCCAAGAGACCCAGTACTTC. Translating it yields CASSLVASGGQETQYF.

Comment on this clonotype: A much more abundant neighbour one base away suggests this may be a read error. This sequence joins TRBV10-3 and TRBJ2-4, with a possible D match to TRBD2 (6 bases). Germline V gene lookup returns CDR1 ENHRY and CDR2 SYGVKD. The length of the CDR3 is 11 residues. The CDR3 sequence: CAIGGKKIQYF. CDR3 sequence (DNA): TGTGCCATCGGGGGGAAAAAAATTCAGTACTTC.

This clonotype was seen ten or more times. This rearrangement joins TRBV12-3 or TRBV12-4 to TRBJ2-3; D is unclear. Trimming removed 4 bases at V and 2 bases at J, with 1 base between. The CDR3 loop spans 11 amino acids. This CDR3 is CASSSTDTQYF. Written as DNA, the CDR3 is TGTGCCAGCAGTTCCACAGATACGCAGTATTTT.

Comments on this clonotype: One end of the junction is discordant with germline, which a read error may explain. V gene TRBV28 combines with J gene TRBJ1-6; unclear D gene. CDR1 and CDR2 from the germline V gene are MDHEN and SYDVKM. CDR3 length: 14 amino acids. The CDR3 DNA reads as TGTGCCAGCAGCCTCGAGGAGGGTGGGTCACCCCTCAATTTT. Its translation is CASSLEEGGSPLNF.

This clonotype was seen repeatedly, ten times or more. CDR3 sequence reads: CASSDRTTGGEQYF. The DNA for the CDR3 is TGCGCCAGCAGTGACAGGACAACTGGAGGGGAGCAGTACTTC. The chain is built from TRBV5-1 and TRBJ2-7, with D perhaps assigned TRBD1 or TRBD2 (6 bases each). The CDR3 is 14 residues long. The germline V gene encodes CDR1 SGHRS and CDR2 YFSETQ. V shed 5 bases and J shed 7 bases, with 19 bases lying between them.

This clonotype has ten or more counts. CDR3 in DNA: TGTGCCAGCAGCCAAGAAAGAGGGAACCAAGAGACCCAGTACTTC. It translates to CASSQERGNQETQYF. The J gene is TRBJ2-5, the V gene TRBV3-1; tentatively, D is TRBD2 (5 bases). The CDR3 is made up of 15 amino acids. Germline V CDR1 and CDR2: LGHDT, YNNKEL (reference sequence). V shed 0 bases and J shed 0 bases, with 8 bases lying between them.

This clonotype has ten or more counts. The V gene is TRBV20-1, the J gene TRBJ1-2; 7 nucleotides line up with TRBD1. This CDR3 is built from 14 residues. After removal of 5 bases from V and 2 bases from J, the junction contained 8 bases not matched to a gene. Germline loops: CDR1 DFQATT, CDR2 SNEGSKA (reference sequence). CDR3: CSAVGDSPNYGYTF. CDR3 sequence (DNA): TGCAGTGCTGTCGGGGACAGCCCGAACTATGGCTACACCTTC.

This clonotype was counted ten times or more. CDR3 nucleotides: TGTGCCAGCAGGCCTAGCCTAGCGGAAACAAACGATACGCAGTATTTT. Amino acids: CASRPSLAETNDTQYF. The rearrangement joins TRBV7-9 to TRBJ2-3, with 7 bases that match TRBD2. Germline V gene data show CDR1 as SEHNR and CDR2 as FQNEAQ (reference sequence). Trimming at V came to 6 bases and at J to 6 bases, leaving 15 bases not matched to a gene. This CDR3 has 16 residues.

This clonotype occurred many times. The chain employs TRBV6-5 and TRBJ1-1, with D tentatively TRBD1 (6 bases). Trimming took off 2 bases at V and 4 bases at J, with 14 bases between the two ends. The CDR3 is made up of 15 amino acids. The germline V gene has CDR1 MNHEY and CDR2 SVGAGI. This CDR3 is CASSYGQINPTEAFF. The CDR3 DNA reads as TGTGCCAGCAGTTACGGACAGATAAACCCCACTGAAGCTTTCTTT.